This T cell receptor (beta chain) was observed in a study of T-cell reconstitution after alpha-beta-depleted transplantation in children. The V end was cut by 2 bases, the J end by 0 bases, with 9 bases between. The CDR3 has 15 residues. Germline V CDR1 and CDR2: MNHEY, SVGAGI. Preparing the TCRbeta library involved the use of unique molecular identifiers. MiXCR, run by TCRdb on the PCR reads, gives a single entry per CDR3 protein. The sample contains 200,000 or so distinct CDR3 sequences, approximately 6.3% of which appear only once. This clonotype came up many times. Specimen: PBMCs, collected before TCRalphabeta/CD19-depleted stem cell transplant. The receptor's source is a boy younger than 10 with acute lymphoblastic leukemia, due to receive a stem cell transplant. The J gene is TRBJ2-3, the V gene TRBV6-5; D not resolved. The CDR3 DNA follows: TGTGCCAGCAGTTACGATGATCTTAGCACAGATACGCAGTATTTT. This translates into CASSYDDLSTDTQYF.